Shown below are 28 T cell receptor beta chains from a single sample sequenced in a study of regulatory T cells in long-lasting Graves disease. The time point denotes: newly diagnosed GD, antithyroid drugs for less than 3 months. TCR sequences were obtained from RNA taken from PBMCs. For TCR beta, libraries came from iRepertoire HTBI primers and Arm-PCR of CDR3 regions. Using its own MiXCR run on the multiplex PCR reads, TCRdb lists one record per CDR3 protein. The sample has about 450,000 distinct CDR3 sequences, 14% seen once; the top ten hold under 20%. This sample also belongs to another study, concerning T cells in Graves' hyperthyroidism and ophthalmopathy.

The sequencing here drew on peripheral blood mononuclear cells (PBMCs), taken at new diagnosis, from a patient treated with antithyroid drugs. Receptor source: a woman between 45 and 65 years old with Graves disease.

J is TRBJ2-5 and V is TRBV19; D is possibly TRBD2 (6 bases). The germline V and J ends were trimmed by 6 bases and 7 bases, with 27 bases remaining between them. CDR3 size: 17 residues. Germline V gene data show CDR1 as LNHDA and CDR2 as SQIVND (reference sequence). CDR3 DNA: TGTGCCAGTAGCCCGATACCGGGACTGGGCGAGTATGGGACCCAGTACTTC. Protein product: CASSPIPGLGEYGTQYF.

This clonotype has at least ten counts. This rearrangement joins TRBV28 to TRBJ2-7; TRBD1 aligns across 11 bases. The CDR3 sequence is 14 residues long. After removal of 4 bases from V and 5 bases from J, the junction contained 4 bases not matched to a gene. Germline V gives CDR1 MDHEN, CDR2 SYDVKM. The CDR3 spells CASSYTGQGDEQYF. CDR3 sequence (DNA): TGTGCCAGCAGTTACACGGGACAGGGGGACGAGCAGTACTTC.

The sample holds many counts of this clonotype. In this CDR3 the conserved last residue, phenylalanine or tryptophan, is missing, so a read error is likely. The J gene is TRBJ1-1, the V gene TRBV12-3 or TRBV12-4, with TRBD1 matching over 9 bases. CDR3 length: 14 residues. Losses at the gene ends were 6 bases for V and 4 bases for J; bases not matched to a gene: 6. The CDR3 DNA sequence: TGTGCCAGCAGGTCACAGGGGGCGAGCACTGAAGCTTTCCTT. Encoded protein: CASRSQGASTEAFL.

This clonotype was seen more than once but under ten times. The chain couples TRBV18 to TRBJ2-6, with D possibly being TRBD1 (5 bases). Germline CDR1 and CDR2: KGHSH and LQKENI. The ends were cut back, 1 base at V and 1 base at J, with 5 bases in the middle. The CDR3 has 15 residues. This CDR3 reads CASSPQGSGANVLTF. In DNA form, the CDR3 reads TGTGCCAGCTCACCACAGGGGTCTGGGGCCAACGTCCTGACTTTC.

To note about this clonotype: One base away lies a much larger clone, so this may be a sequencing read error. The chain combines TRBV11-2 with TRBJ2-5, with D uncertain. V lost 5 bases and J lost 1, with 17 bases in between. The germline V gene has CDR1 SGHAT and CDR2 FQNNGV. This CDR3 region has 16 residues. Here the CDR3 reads CASSLGVRSTQETQYF. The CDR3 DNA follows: TGTGCCAGCAGCCTTGGGGTCCGGAGTACCCAAGAGACCCAGTACTTC. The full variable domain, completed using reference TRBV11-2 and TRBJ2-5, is EAGVAQSPRYKIIEKRQSVAFWCNPISGHATLYWYQQILGQGPKLLIQFQNNGVVDDSQLPKDRFSAERLKGVDSTLKIQPAKLEDSAVYLCASSLGVRSTQETQYFGPGTRLLVL.

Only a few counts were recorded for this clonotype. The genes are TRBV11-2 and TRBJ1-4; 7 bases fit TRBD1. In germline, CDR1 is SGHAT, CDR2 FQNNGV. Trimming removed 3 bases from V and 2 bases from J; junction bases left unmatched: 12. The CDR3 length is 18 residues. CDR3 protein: CASSFPRGQSRTNEKLFF. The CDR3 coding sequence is TGTGCCAGCAGCTTCCCCAGGGGACAGTCCAGGACTAATGAAAAACTGTTTTTT.

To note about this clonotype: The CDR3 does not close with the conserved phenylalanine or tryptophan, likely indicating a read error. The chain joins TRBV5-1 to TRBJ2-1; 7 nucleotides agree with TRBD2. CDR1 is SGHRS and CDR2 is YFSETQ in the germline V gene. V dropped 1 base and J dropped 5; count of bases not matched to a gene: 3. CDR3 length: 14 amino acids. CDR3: CASSLSGANNEQFL. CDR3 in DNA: TGCGCCAGCAGCTTGAGCGGGGCAAACAATGAGCAGTTCTTG.

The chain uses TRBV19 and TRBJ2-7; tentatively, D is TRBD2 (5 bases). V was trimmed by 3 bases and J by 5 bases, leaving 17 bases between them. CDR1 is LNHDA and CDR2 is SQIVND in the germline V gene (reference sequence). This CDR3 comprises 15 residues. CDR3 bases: TGTGCCAGTAGTATGCAGGACTTAATCGGGAACGAGCAGTACTTC. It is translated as CASSMQDLIGNEQYF.

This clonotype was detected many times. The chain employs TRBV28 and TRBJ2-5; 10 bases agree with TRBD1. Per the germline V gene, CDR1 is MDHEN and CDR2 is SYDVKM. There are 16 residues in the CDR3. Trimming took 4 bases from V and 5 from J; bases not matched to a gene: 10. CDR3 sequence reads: CASSYLFDRGRETQYF. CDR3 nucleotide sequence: TGTGCCAGCAGTTACCTTTTCGACAGGGGGCGCGAGACCCAGTACTTC. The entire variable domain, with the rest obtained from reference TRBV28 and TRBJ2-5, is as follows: DVKVTQSSRYLVKRTGEKVFLECVQDMDHENMFWYRQDPGLGLRLIYFSYDVKMKEKGDIPEGYSVSREKKERFSLILESASTNQTSMYLCASSYLFDRGRETQYFGPGTRLLVL.

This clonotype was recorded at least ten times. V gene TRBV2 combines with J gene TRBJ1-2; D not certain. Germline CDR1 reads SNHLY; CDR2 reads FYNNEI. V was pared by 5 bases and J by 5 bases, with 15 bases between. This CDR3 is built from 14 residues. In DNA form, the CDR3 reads TGTGCCAGCAGTCAACCGGCAGCCTTGTATGGCTACACCTTC. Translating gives CASSQPAALYGYTF.

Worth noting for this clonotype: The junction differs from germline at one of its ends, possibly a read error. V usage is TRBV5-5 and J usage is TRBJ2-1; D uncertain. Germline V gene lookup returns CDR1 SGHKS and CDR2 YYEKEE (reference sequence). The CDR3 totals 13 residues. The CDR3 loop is CASSLGLFDEEFF. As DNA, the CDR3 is TGTGCCAGCAGCTTAGGTTTATTCGATGAGGAGTTCTTC.

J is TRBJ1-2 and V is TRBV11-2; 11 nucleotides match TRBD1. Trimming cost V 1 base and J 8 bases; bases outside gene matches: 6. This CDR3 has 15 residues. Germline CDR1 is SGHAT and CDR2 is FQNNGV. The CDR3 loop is CASSLGTGGSMGYTF. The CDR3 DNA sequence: TGTGCCAGCAGCTTAGGGACAGGGGGCTCGATGGGCTACACCTTC.

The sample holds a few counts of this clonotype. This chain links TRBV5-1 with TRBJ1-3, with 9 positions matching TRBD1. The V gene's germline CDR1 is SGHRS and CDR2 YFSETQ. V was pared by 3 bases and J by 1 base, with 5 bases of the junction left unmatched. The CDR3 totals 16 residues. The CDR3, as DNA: TGCGCCAGCAGCTGGGGACAGGGCGGGTCTGGAAACACCATATATTTT. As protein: CASSWGQGGSGNTIYF.

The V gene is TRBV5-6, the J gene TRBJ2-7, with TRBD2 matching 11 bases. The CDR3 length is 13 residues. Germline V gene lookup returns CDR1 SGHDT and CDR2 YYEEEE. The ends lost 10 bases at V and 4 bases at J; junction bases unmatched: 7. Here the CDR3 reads CAVGTSGFYEQYF. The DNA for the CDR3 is TGTGCCGTCGGGACTAGCGGATTTTACGAGCAGTACTTC.

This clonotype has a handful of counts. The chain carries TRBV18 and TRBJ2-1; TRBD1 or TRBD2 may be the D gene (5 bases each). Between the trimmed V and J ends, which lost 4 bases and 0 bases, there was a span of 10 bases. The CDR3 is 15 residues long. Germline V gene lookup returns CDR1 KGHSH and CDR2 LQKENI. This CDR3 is CASSQRGDSYNEQFF. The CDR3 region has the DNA TGTGCCAGCTCACAAAGGGGAGACTCCTACAATGAGCAGTTCTTC.

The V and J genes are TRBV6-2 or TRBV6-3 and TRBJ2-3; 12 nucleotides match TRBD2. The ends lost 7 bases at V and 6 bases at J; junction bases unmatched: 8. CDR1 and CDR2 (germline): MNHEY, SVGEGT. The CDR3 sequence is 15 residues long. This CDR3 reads CASTVTSGSDDTQYF. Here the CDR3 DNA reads TGTGCCAGCACCGTGACTAGCGGGAGTGACGATACGCAGTATTTT.

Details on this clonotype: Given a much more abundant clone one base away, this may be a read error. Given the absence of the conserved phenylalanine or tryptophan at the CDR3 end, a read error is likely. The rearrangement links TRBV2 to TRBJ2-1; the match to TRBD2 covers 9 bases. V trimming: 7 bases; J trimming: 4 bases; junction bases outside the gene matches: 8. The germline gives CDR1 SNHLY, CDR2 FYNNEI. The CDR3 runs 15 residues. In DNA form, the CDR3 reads TGTGCCAGCAAGACCGGGACTAGCCCATACAATGAGCAGTTCCTC. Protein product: CASKTGTSPYNEQFL.

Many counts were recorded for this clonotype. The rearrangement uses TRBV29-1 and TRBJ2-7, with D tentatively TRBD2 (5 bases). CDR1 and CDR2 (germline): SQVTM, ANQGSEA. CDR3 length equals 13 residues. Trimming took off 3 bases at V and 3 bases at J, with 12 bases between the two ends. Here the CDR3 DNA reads TGCAGCGTTGATTCCCGGGGAGACTACGAGCAGTACTTC. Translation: CSVDSRGDYEQYF.

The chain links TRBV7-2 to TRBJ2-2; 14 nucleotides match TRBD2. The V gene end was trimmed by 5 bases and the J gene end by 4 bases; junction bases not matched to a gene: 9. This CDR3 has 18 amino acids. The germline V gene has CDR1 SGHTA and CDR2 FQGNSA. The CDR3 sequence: CASSLPGGLAGVTGELFF. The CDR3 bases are TGTGCCAGCAGCCTCCCTGGGGGACTAGCGGGAGTCACCGGGGAGCTGTTTTTT.

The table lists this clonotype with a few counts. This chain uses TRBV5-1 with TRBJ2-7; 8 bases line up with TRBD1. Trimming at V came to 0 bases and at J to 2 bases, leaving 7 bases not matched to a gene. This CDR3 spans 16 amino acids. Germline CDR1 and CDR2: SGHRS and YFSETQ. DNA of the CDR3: TGCGCCAGCAGCTTGGTAGACGGACAGGGTCCCTACGAGCAGTACTTC. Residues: CASSLVDGQGPYEQYF. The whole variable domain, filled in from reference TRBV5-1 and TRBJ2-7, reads KAGVTQTPRYLIKTRGQQVTLSCSPISGHRSVSWYQQTPGQGLQFLFEYFSETQRNKGNFPGRFSGRQFSNSRSEMNVSTLELGDSALYLCASSLVDGQGPYEQYFGPGTRLTVT.

CDR3 in amino acids: CASSLYPRGRETQYF. For the CDR3, the DNA is TGTGCCAGCAGCTTATACCCCAGGGGACGGGAGACCCAGTACTTC. The V and J genes are TRBV7-8 and TRBJ2-5, with D perhaps matching TRBD1 (6 bases). Germline values: CDR1 SGHVS, CDR2 FQNEAQ. This CDR3 contains 15 residues. Between the trimmed V and J ends, which lost 2 bases and 5 bases, there was a span of 15 bases.

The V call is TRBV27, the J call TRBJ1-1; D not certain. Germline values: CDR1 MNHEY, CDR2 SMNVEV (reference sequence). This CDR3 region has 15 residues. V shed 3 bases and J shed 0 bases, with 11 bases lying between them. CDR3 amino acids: CASSFHTGVNTEAFF. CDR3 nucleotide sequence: TGTGCCAGCAGTTTTCATACCGGGGTGAACACTGAAGCTTTCTTT.

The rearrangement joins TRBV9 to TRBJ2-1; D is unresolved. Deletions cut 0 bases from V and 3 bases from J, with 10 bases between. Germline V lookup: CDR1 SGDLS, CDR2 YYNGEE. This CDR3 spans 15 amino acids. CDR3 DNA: TGTGCCAGCAGCGTAGCTGGCGCCGTCTACAATGAGCAGTTCTTC. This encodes CASSVAGAVYNEQFF.

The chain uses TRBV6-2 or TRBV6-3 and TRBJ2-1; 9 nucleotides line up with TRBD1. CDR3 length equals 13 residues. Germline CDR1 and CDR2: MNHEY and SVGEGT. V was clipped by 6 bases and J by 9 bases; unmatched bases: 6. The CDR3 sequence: CASRQGASGEQFF. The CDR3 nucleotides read TGTGCCAGCAGACAGGGGGCGAGTGGTGAGCAGTTCTTC.

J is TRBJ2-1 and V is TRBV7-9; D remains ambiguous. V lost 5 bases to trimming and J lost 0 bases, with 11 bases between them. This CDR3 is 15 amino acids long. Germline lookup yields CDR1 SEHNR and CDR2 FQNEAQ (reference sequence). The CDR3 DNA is TGTGCCAGCAGCCCCCCGGAGCGCTCCTACAATGAGCAGTTCTTC. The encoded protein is CASSPPERSYNEQFF. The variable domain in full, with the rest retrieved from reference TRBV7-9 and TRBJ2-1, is DTGVSQNPRHKITKRGQNVTFRCDPISEHNRLYWYRQTLGQGPEFLTYFQNEAQLEKSRLLSDRFSAERPKGSFSTLEIQRTEQGDSAMYLCASSPPERSYNEQFFGPGTRLTVL.

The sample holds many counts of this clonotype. CDR3 nucleotide sequence: TGTGCCAGCAGCTTAGCTACAAGCTTAGAGCAGTTCTTC. This codes for CASSLATSLEQFF. This rearrangement joins TRBV11-2 to TRBJ2-1; D unclear. The V end lost 1 base, the J end lost 10 bases, and 11 bases lay between the germline ends. This CDR3 region has 13 residues. CDR1 is SGHAT and CDR2 is FQNNGV in the germline V gene.

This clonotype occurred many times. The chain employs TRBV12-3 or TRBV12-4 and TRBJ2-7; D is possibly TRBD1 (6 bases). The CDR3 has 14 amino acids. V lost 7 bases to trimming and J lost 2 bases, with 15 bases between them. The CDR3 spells CASMVAGAAYEQYF. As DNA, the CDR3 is TGTGCCAGCATGGTCGCAGGGGCCGCCTACGAGCAGTACTTC.

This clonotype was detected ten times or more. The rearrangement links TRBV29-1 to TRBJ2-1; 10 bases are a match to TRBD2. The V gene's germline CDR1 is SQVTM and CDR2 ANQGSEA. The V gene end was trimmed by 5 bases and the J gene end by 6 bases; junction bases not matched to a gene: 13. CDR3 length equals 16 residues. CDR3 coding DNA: TGCAGCGTTTGTTGGCTAGCGGGAGTAGGAATCAATGAGCAGTTCTTC. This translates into CSVCWLAGVGINEQFF.